This TCR beta chain was sequenced during a study of regulatory T cells in long-lasting Graves disease. General observations from the study: New patients shared over 900 public clonotypes, and persistent patients shared more, with approximately 2,500.

Germline CDR1 and CDR2: MDHEN and SYDVKM. V lost 8 bases to trimming and J lost 2 bases, with 13 bases between them. The CDR3 is 13 amino acids. Combining iRepertoire HTBI primers with Arm-PCR of CDR3 regions, the authors built TCR beta libraries. TCRdb re-analysed the multiplex PCR reads in MiXCR, keeping a single row per CDR3 protein. The sample lists some 330,000 distinct CDR3 sequences; around 11% were seen once. The sample's time point: newly diagnosed GD, antithyroid drugs for less than 3 months. PBMC RNA was the source of the TCR library. Those enrolled as patients came out of an endocrinology department in Xi'an, China. This clonotype has at least ten counts. No antigen is known for it. These same data were also listed under a study on T cells in Graves' hyperthyroidism and ophthalmopathy. That investigation notes: Clinical symptoms, serum thyroxine, TRAb, thyroid ultrasound and orbital computed tomography informed diagnoses. HTBI primers were used for first-round RT-PCR of the TCR CDR3.

The chain links TRBV28 to TRBJ2-7; D may match TRBD1 or TRBD2 (5 bases each). The sequenced sample was peripheral blood mononuclear cells (PBMCs), obtained at new diagnosis, from a patient treated with antithyroid drugs. The TCR sequence derives from a young woman with Graves disease. DNA of the CDR3: TGTGCCAGCGGGAGTCGGACACCCTACGAGCAGTACTTC. Amino acid sequence: CASGSRTPYEQYF.